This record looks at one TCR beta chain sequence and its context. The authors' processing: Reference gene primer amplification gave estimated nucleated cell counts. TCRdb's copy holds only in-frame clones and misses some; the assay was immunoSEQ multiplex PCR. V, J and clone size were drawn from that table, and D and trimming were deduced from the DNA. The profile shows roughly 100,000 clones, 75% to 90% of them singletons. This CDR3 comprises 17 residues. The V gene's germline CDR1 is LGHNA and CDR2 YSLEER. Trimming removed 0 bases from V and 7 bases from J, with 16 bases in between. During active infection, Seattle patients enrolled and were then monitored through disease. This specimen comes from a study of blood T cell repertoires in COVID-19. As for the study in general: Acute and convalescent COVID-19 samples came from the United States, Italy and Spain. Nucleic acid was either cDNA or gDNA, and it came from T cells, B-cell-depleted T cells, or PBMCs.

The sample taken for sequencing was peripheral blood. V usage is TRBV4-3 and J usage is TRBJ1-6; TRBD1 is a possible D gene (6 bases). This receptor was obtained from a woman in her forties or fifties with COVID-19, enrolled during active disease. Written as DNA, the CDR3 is TGCGCCAGCAGCCAAGATAGCCGAACAGGGTACAATTCACCCCTCCACTTT. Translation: CASSQDSRTGYNSPLHF.